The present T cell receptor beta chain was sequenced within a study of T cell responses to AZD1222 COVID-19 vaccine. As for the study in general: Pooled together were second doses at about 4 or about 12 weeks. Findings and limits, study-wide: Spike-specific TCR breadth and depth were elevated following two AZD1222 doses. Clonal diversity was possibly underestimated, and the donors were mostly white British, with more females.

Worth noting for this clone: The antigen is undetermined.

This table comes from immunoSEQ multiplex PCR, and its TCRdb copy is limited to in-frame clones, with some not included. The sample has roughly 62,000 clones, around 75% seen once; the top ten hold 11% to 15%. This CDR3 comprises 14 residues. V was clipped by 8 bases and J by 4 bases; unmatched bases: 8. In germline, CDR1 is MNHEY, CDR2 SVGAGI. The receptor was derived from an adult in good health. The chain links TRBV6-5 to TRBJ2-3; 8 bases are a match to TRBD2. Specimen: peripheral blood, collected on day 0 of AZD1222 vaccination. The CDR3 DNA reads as TGTGCCAGCCGGGGGGGCGTTGAAGCAGATACGCAGTATTTT. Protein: CASRGGVEADTQYF.